This record covers a single T cell receptor beta chain. The target antigen is unknown. The entry originates in a study of T cell responses to AZD1222 COVID-19 vaccine. Whole-study context: Researchers grouped second doses given at about 4 or about 12 weeks into one pool. Findings of the study overall: Per reports, nearly half of all spike-specific TCRs target regions that are unmutated in variants.

TCRdb's table, derived via immunoSEQ multiplex PCR, lists solely in-frame clones and lacks some. The sample carries around 100,000 clones, around nine tenths recorded once. CDR1 LNHDA and CDR2 SQIVND come from the germline V gene (reference sequence). The CDR3 sequence is 11 residues long. Trimming stripped 5 bases from V and 4 bases from J, with 3 bases between. The rearrangement joins TRBV19 to TRBJ1-3; D gene uncertain. The TCR originated in an adult in good health. Source: peripheral blood, taken on day 0 of AZD1222 vaccination. CDR3 DNA sequence: TGTGCCAGTAGTCCAGGAAACACCATATATTTT. As protein: CASSPGNTIYF.